These 22 T cell receptor beta chains were sequenced from one sample in a study of OX40 agonist ivuxolimab in advanced cancers. The library was generated by the immunoSEQ multiplex PCR assay. The source is immuneACCESS, and TCRdb retained only in-frame sequences with V and J called. Part of the clones is not carried over; for the studies checked, unresolved V genes explain less than half of this, and the remainder is unexplained. The sample records 34,000 or so clones, more than 80% of which are singletons. Jointly, the top ten make up about 20% of the sample. The sample was CD4+ or CD8+ T cells sorted from blood, taken in a trial of the OX40 agonist ivuxolimab. These receptors all stem from an adult with an advanced solid tumor such as melanoma, head and neck, liver or kidney cancer.

The V call is TRBV12-5, the J call TRBJ2-3, with a possible D match to TRBD1 (5 bases). Trimming took 3 bases from V and 4 from J, leaving 8 bases between them. The CDR3 spans 13 residues. The germline gives CDR1 LGHNT, CDR2 FRNRAP. In DNA, the CDR3 is TGTGCTAGTGGTTTAGCAGGGTCAGATACGCAGTATTTT. This codes for CASGLAGSDTQYF.

This chain uses TRBV6-5 with TRBJ1-3; no reliable D call. V shed 0 bases and J shed 4 bases, with 10 bases lying between them. The V gene's germline CDR1 is MNHEY and CDR2 SVGAGI. The CDR3 sequence is 15 residues long. Here the CDR3 DNA reads TGTGCCAGCAGTTACTCGAGAGCCGGGGGAAACACCATATATTTT. Amino acid sequence: CASSYSRAGGNTIYF.

The chain recombines TRBV30 with TRBJ2-5; 12 bases fit TRBD1. CDR1 GTSNPN and CDR2 SVGIG come from the germline V gene (reference sequence). The V and J ends lost 3 bases and 5 bases, in that order; junction bases with no gene match: 10. The CDR3 is made up of 16 amino acids. In DNA form, the CDR3 reads TGTGCCTGGAGAGTTAGGGACAGGGGGCGCCGGGAGACCCAGTACTTC. This codes for CAWRVRDRGRRETQYF. Full variable domain (rest looked up from reference TRBV30 and TRBJ2-5): SQTIHQWPATLVQPVGSPLSLECTVEGTSNPNLYWYRQAAGRGLQLLFYSVGIGQISSEVPQNLSASRPQDRQFILSSKKLLLSDSGFYLCAWRVRDRGRRETQYFGPGTRLLVL.

V usage is TRBV19 and J usage is TRBJ2-2; 7 positions agree with TRBD1. With V trimmed by 5 bases and J by 0 bases, 3 bases remained unmatched. Germline CDR1 and CDR2: LNHDA and SQIVND (reference sequence). This CDR3 is 15 amino acids long. CDR3 nucleotide sequence: TGTGCCAGTAGTGTGACAGGGCCGAACACCGGGGAGCTGTTTTTT. Translation: CASSVTGPNTGELFF. Combining the CDR3 with reference TRBV19 and TRBJ2-2 gives the whole variable domain DGGITQSPKYLFRKEGQNVTLSCEQNLNHDAMYWYRQDPGQGLRLIYYSQIVNDFQKGDIAEGYSVSREKKESFPLTVTSAQKNPTAFYLCASSVTGPNTGELFFGEGSRLTVL.

This clone was seen once. The chain couples TRBV12-2 to TRBJ1-2; TRBD1, the D gene given by the table, was not confirmed from the DNA. TRBV12-2 is shown as a pseudogene. This CDR3 comprises 14 residues. CDR3 DNA sequence: TGTGCAAGTCGCTTACCACAGGTGGTCTATGGCTACACCTTC. As protein: CASRLPQVVYGYTF.

The gene calls are TRBV6-5 and TRBJ2-7; D perhaps matches TRBD1 (6 bases). Germline CDR1 MNHEY, CDR2 SVGAGI. The CDR3 is 14 residues long. V lost 5 bases and J lost 3, with 14 bases in between. This chain's CDR3 is CASSKSDSYYEQYF. In DNA, the CDR3 is TGTGCCAGCAGTAAATCGGACAGCTACTACGAGCAGTACTTC.

The rearrangement joins TRBV6-1 to TRBJ2-7; 7 nucleotides match TRBD1. From germline, CDR1 is MNHNS and CDR2 SASEGT. J was trimmed by 6 bases and V by 7 bases; bases with no gene match: 12. The CDR3 is made up of 14 amino acids. The CDR3 DNA sequence: TGTGCCAGCAAAATAGATTTACAGGGGACCGAGCAGTACTTC. Amino acid sequence: CASKIDLQGTEQYF.

V usage is TRBV10-2 and J usage is TRBJ1-1, with 8 positions matching TRBD1. CDR3 length: 13 residues. V trimming: 3 bases; J trimming: 7 bases; junction bases outside the gene matches: 4. Looked up from germline, CDR1 is WSHSY and CDR2 is SAAADI. CDR3: CASSETGQDEAFF. As DNA, the CDR3 is TGCGCCAGCAGTGAAACGGGACAGGATGAAGCTTTCTTT.

The chain employs TRBV28 and TRBJ1-2; D is uncertain. The CDR3 runs 13 residues. CDR1 and CDR2 (germline): MDHEN, SYDVKM. V lost 9 bases to trimming and J lost 4 bases, with 15 bases between them. CDR3 sequence (DNA): TGTGCCAGTTCCGAGGGTTTGGGCTATGGCTACACCTTC. Its translation: CASSEGLGYGYTF.

V and J are TRBV2 and TRBJ1-5; no definite D call. The CDR3 contains 14 residues. Trimming left V 5 bases short and J 4 bases short, with 12 bases between. Looked up from germline, CDR1 is SNHLY and CDR2 is FYNNEI. The CDR3, as DNA: TGTGCCAGCAGTCAGGAGGGTTATAATCAGCCCCAGCATTTT. Translating gives CASSQEGYNQPQHF.

There are a few counts of this clone. The rearrangement uses TRBV4-2 and TRBJ1-1; the D gene is possibly TRBD1 (6 bases). Germline CDR1 LGHNA, CDR2 YNFKEQ. Trimming stripped 6 bases from V and 1 base from J, with 15 bases between. CDR3 size: 15 residues. CDR3 nucleotides: TGTGCCAGCAGGGAAGAAGGGACAAGGAACACTGAAGCTTTCTTT. Protein sequence: CASREEGTRNTEAFF.

This clone occurred a few times. The chain employs TRBV28 and TRBJ2-6; TRBD2 matches 11 bases. Trimming cost V 3 bases and J 1 base; bases outside gene matches: 11. The CDR3 is made up of 20 amino acids. CDR1 and CDR2 from the germline V gene are MDHEN and SYDVKM. The CDR3 nucleotides read TGTGCCAGCAGTTTGAGGTGGCCTAGCGGGAGGCTATCTGGGGCCAACGTCCTGACTTTC. Translated: CASSLRWPSGRLSGANVLTF. The full variable domain, in which reference TRBV28 and TRBJ2-6 provide the parts outside the CDR3, is DVKVTQSSRYLVKRTGEKVFLECVQDMDHENMFWYRQDPGLGLRLIYFSYDVKMKEKGDIPEGYSVSREKKERFSLILESASTNQTSMYLCASSLRWPSGRLSGANVLTFGAGSRLTVL.

The gene calls are TRBV28 and TRBJ2-6, with a weak D call TRBD1 (6 bases). Germline values: CDR1 MDHEN, CDR2 SYDVKM. CDR3 length: 15 residues. Trimming cost V 6 bases and J 2 bases, with 11 bases left between them. As DNA, the CDR3 is TGTGCCAGCAGCTACAGGGAAGCTGGGGCCAACGTCCTGACTTTC. Translating gives CASSYREAGANVLTF. The full variable domain, rest sourced from reference TRBV28 and TRBJ2-6, is DVKVTQSSRYLVKRTGEKVFLECVQDMDHENMFWYRQDPGLGLRLIYFSYDVKMKEKGDIPEGYSVSREKKERFSLILESASTNQTSMYLCASSYREAGANVLTFGAGSRLTVL.

This chain connects TRBV11-3 to TRBJ2-7; D is unclear. The CDR3 runs to 11 residues. Trimming removed 5 bases from V and 6 bases from J, with 8 bases in between. Germline V gene sequence: CDR1 SGHNT, CDR2 YENEEA. The CDR3, as DNA: TGTGCCAGCAGCGAAGGCCGCGAGCAGTACTTC. Translating it yields CASSEGREQYF.

The rearrangement links TRBV4-1 to TRBJ2-4; D possibly corresponds to TRBD1 (5 bases). Trimming took off 2 bases at V and 0 bases at J, with 8 bases between the two ends. Germline V gene sequence: CDR1 MGHRA, CDR2 YSYEKL. This CDR3 is built from 15 residues. The CDR3 region has the DNA TGCGCCAGCAGCCAACAGGGTCTAGCCAAAAACATTCAGTACTTC. This gives the protein CASSQQGLAKNIQYF.

The chain uses TRBV5-1 and TRBJ1-2; 8 bases map to TRBD1. With 0 bases clipped from V and 2 bases from J, the junction kept 0 bases outside the gene matches. CDR3 length equals 14 residues. The germline CDR1 and CDR2 sequences are SGHRS and YFSETQ. The CDR3 nucleotides read TGCGCCAGCAGCTTGGGGGACAGGAACTATGGCTACACCTTC. Translating gives CASSLGDRNYGYTF. The complete variable domain, with remaining parts taken from reference TRBV5-1 and TRBJ1-2, reads KAGVTQTPRYLIKTRGQQVTLSCSPISGHRSVSWYQQTPGQGLQFLFEYFSETQRNKGNFPGRFSGRQFSNSRSEMNVSTLELGDSALYLCASSLGDRNYGYTFGSGTRLTVV.

The chain uses TRBV28 and TRBJ1-6; tentative D call: TRBD1 (5 bases). This CDR3 spans 14 amino acids. Trimming stripped 8 bases from V and 9 bases from J, with 17 bases between. CDR1 and CDR2 from the germline V gene are MDHEN and SYDVKM. This CDR3 reads CASYPGVRSSPLHF. The CDR3 DNA reads TGTGCCAGCTATCCGGGGGTACGGAGTTCACCCCTCCACTTT.

The chain joins TRBV5-1 to TRBJ2-1; D possibly uses TRBD1 or TRBD2 (5 bases each). Trimming cost V 2 bases and J 7 bases, with 16 bases left between them. Germline V gene lookup returns CDR1 SGHRS and CDR2 YFSETQ. This CDR3 is 15 amino acids long. Written as DNA, the CDR3 is TGCGCCAGCAGCTTCGAGGGGACCTTTGGGAATGAGCAGTTCTTC. Amino acid sequence: CASSFEGTFGNEQFF.

Remarks on this clone: One end of the junction does not line up with germline, which may come from a read error. The CDR3 loop is CASSLGTSGKYEQHF. The CDR3 DNA follows: TGTGCCAGCAGCCTGGGGACTAGCGGGAAATACGAGCAGCACTTC. The chain combines TRBV28 with TRBJ2-7; 13 bases fit TRBD2. The germline gives CDR1 MDHEN, CDR2 SYDVKM. The CDR3 consists of 15 residues.

The rearrangement uses TRBV4-1 and TRBJ2-5; perhaps TRBD2 as D (5 bases). V gave up 1 base and J gave up 2 bases, with 11 bases separating them. CDR1 is MGHRA and CDR2 is YSYEKL in the germline V gene. The CDR3 runs 15 residues. CDR3 sequence reads: CASSQVTREQETQYF. CDR3 coding DNA: TGCGCCAGCAGCCAAGTCACTAGAGAGCAAGAGACCCAGTACTTC.

CDR3 sequence: CASSLNQGREKLFF. The CDR3 DNA sequence: TGTGCCAGCAGCTTAAACCAGGGAAGAGAAAAACTGTTTTTT. V is TRBV7-2 and J is TRBJ1-4; TRBD1 is a possible D gene (5 bases). CDR1 is SGHTA and CDR2 is FQGNSA in the germline V gene. There are 14 residues in the CDR3. Trimming shortened V by 2 bases and J by 8 bases, and 12 bases separated the two germline ends.

This chain connects TRBV6-4 to TRBJ1-2; 10 bases are shared with TRBD1. CDR3 size: 13 residues. The V gene's germline CDR1 is MRHNA and CDR2 SNTAGT. J lost 8 bases, V lost 0 bases, and 0 bases had no gene match. CDR3 bases: TGTGCCAGCAGTGACTCGACAGGGGGCGGCTACACCTTC. It translates to CASSDSTGGGYTF.